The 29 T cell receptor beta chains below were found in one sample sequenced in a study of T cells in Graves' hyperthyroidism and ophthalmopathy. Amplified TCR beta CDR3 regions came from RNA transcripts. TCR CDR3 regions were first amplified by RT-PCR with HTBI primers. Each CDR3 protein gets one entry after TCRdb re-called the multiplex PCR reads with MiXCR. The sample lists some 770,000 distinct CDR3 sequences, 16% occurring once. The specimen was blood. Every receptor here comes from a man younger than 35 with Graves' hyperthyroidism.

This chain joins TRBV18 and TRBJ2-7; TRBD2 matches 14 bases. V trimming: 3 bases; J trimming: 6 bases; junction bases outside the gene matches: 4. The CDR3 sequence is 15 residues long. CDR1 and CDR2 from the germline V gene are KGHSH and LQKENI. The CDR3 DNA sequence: TGTGCCAGCTCACCTTCGACTAGCGGGAGGGCCGAGCAGTACTTC. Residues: CASSPSTSGRAEQYF.

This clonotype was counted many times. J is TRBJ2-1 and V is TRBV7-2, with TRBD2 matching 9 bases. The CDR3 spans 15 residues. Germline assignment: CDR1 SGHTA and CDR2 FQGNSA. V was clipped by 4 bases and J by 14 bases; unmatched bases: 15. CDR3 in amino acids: CASSSMGSSGTLEFF. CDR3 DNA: TGTGCCAGCAGCTCGATGGGTTCTAGCGGGACCCTTGAGTTCTTC.

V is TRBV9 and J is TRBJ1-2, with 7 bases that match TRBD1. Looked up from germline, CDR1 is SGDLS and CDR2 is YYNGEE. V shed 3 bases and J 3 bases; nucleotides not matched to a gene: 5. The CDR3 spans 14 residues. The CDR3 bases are TGTGCCAGCAGCGCAGGGGGTCGGGACTATGGCTACACCTTC. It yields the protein CASSAGGRDYGYTF.

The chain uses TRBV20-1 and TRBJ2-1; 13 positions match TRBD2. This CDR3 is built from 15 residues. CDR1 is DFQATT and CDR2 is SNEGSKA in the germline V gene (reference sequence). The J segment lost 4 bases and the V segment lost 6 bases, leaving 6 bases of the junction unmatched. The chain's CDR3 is CSAPRTSGSYNEQFF. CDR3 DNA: TGCAGTGCCCCTCGGACTAGCGGGAGTTACAATGAGCAGTTCTTC.

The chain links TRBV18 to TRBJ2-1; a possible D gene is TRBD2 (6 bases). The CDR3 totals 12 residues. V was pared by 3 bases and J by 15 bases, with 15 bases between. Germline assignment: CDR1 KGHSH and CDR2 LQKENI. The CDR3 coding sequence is TGTGCCAGCTCACCTGAGGGACTCAATCGGTTCTTC. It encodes CASSPEGLNRFF.

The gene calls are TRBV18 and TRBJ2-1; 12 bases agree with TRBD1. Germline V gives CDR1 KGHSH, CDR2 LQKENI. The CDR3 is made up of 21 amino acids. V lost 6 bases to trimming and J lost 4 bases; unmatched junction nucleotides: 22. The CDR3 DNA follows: TGTGCCAGCTCCCACCAGCCGGGACAGGGGGCGCCGAGGGCCGGTTACAATGAGCAGTTCTTC. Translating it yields CASSHQPGQGAPRAGYNEQFF.

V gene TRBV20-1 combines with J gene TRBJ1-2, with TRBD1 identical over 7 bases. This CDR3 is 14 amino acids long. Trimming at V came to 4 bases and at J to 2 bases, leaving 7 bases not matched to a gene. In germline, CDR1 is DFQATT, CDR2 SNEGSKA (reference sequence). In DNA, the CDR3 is TGCAGTGCTACTCAGGGACAGTTCAACTATGGCTACACCTTC. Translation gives CSATQGQFNYGYTF.

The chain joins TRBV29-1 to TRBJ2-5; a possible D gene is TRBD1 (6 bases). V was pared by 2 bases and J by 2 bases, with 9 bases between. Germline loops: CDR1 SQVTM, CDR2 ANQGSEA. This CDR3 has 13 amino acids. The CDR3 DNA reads TGCAGCGTTGAACACGACAGGCAAGAGACCCAGTACTTC. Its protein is CSVEHDRQETQYF. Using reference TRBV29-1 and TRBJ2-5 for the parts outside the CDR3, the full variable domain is SAVISQKPSRDICQRGTSLTIQCQVDSQVTMMFWYRQQPGQSLTLIATANQGSEATYESGFVIDKFPISRPNLTFSTLTVSNMSPEDSSIYLCSVEHDRQETQYFGPGTRLLVL.

CDR3 amino acids: CASSEEAVYNSPLHF. CDR3 DNA sequence: TGTGCCAGCAGTGAAGAGGCGGTTTATAATTCACCCCTCCACTTT. The V call is TRBV6-1, the J call TRBJ1-6, with D unclear. Germline V gene data show CDR1 as MNHNS and CDR2 as SASEGT. Trimming removed 1 base from V and 4 bases from J, with 8 bases in between. CDR3 length equals 15 residues.

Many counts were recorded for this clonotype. Here the CDR3 reads CASSSVGTTFTDTQYF. The CDR3 DNA follows: TGTGCCAGCAGTTCCGTCGGGACTACGTTTACAGATACGCAGTATTTT. The genes are TRBV7-9 and TRBJ2-3; TRBD2 aligns across 7 bases. Germline V gene data show CDR1 as SEHNR and CDR2 as FQNEAQ (reference sequence). With 6 bases clipped from V and 3 bases from J, the junction kept 12 bases outside the gene matches. The CDR3 is 16 residues long.

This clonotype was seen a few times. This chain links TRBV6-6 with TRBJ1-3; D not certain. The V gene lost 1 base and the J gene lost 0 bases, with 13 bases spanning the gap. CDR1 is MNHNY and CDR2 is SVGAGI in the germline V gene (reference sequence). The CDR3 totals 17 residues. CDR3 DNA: TGTGCCAGCAGTTACTTCCCGACGCGGAGCTCTGGAAACACCATATATTTT. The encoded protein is CASSYFPTRSSGNTIYF.

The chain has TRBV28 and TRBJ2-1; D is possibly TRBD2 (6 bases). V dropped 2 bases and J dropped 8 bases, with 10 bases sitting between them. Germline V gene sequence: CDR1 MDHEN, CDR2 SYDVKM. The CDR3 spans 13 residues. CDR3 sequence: CASSLRLVDEQFF. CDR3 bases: TGTGCCAGCAGTTTACGACTAGTGGATGAGCAGTTCTTC.

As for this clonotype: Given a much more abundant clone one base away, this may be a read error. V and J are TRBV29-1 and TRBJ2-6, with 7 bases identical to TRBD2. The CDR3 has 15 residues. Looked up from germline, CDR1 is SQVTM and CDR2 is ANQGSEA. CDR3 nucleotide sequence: TGCAGCGTTGACGGCGGGAGTGGTGGGGCCAACGTCCCGACTTTC. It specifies CSVDGGSGGANVPTF.

The CDR3 nucleotides read TGCAGTGCTAGAGATCCTCGAGCGGGTCCGTACTACGAGCAGTACTTC. This gives the protein CSARDPRAGPYYEQYF. The chain joins TRBV20-1 to TRBJ2-7; TRBD2 might be the D (6 bases). Germline V gene lookup returns CDR1 DFQATT and CDR2 SNEGSKA (reference sequence). The ends were cut back, 0 bases at V and 3 bases at J, with 18 bases in the middle. This CDR3 has 16 amino acids.

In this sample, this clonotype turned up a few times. For the CDR3, the DNA is TGCAGTGTGAGAGGGGGACGCACAGATACGCAGTATTTT. This codes for CSVRGGRTDTQYF. V is TRBV20-1 and J is TRBJ2-3; D may be TRBD1 (6 bases). Germline CDR1 is DFQATT and CDR2 is SNEGSKA (reference sequence). V lost 7 bases, J lost 1 base, and 12 bases lay in between. The CDR3 totals 13 residues.

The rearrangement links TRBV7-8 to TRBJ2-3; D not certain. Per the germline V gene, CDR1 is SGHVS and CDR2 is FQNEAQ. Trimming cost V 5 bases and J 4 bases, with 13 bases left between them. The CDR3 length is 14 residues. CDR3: CASSPTFAADTQYF. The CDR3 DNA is TGTGCCAGCAGCCCTACCTTCGCCGCAGATACGCAGTATTTT.

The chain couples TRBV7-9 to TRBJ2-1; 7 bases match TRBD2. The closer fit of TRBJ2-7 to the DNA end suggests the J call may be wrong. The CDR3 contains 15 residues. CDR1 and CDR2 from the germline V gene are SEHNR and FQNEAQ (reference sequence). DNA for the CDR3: TGTGCCAGCAGCTGGGGCGGGAGCTCCTACAATGAGCAGTACTTC. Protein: CASSWGGSSYNEQYF.

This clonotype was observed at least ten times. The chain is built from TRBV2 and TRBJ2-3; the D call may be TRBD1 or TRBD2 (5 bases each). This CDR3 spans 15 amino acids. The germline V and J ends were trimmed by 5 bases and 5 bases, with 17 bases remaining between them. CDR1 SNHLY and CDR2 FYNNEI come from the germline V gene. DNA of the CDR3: TGTGCCAGCAGTCCTAGGGTGGGGGTAGTAGATACGCAGTATTTT. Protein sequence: CASSPRVGVVDTQYF. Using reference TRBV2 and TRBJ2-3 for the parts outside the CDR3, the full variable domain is EPEVTQTPSHQVTQMGQEVILRCVPISNHLYFYWYRQILGQKVEFLVSFYNNEISEKSEIFDDQFSVERPDGSNFTLKIRSTKLEDSAMYFCASSPRVGVVDTQYFGPGTRLTVL.

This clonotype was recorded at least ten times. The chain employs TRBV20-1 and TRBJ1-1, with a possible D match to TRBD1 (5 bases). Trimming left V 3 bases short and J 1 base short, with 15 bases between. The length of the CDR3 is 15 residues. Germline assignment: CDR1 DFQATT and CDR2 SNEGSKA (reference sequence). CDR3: CSASPQGMKNTEAFF. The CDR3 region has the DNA TGCAGTGCTAGTCCCCAGGGTATGAAGAACACTGAAGCTTTCTTT.

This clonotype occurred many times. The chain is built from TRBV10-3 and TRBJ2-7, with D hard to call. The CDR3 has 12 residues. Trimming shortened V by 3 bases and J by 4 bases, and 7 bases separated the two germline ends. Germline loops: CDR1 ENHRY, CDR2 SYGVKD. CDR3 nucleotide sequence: TGTGCCATCAGTGATGATCCATACGAGCAGTACTTC. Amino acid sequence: CAISDDPYEQYF.

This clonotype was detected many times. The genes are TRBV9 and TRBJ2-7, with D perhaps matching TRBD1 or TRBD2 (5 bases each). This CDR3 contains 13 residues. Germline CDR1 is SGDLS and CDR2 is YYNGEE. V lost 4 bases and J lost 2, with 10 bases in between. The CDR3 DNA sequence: TGTGCCAGCAGCCGGGACGCGGCCTACGAGCAGTACTTC. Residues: CASSRDAAYEQYF.

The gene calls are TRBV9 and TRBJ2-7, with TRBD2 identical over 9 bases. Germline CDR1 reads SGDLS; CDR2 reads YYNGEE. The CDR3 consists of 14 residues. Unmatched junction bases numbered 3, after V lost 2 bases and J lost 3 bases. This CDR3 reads CASSVSAGGYEQYF. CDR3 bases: TGTGCCAGCAGCGTTTCAGCGGGAGGCTACGAGCAGTACTTC.

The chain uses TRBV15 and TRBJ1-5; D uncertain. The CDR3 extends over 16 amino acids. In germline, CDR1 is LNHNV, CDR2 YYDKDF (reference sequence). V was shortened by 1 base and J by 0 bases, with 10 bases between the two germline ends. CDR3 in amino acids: CATSRGGPLSNQPQHF. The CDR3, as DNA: TGTGCCACCAGCAGAGGCGGGCCGCTTAGCAATCAGCCCCAGCATTTT.

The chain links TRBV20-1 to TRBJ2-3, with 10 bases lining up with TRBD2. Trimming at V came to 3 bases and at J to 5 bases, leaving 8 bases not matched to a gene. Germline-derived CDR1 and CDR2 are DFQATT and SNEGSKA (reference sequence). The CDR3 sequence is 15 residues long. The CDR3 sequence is CSARAPSGSGDTQYF. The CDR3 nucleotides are TGCAGTGCTAGGGCTCCTAGCGGGAGTGGAGATACGCAGTATTTT.

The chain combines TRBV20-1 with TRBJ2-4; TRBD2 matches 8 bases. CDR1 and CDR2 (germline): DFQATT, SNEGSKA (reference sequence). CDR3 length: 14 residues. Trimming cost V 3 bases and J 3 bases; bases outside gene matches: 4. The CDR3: CSASRAGDKNIQYF. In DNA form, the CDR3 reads TGCAGTGCTAGCCGAGCGGGGGACAAAAACATTCAGTACTTC.

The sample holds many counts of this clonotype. The CDR3 DNA reads TGTGCCAGCAGTCCCATCCCCGGAGTGCAAGCTTTCTTT. Residues: CASSPIPGVQAFF. This chain connects TRBV28 to TRBJ1-1, with D uncertain. Germline CDR1 is MDHEN and CDR2 is SYDVKM. Trimming pared 5 bases from V and 9 bases from J, leaving 16 bases between. The CDR3 totals 13 residues.

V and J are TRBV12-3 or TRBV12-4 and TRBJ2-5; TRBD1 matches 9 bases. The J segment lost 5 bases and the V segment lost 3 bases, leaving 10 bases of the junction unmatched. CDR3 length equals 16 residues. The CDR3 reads CASSFGRTGVGETQYF. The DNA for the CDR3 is TGTGCCAGCAGTTTTGGCCGGACAGGGGTCGGCGAGACCCAGTACTTC.

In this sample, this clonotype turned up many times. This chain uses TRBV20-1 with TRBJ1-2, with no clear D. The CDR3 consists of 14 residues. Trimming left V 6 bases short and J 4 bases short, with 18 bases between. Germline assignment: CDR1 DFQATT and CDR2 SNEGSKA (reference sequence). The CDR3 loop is CSAFAPVGGYGYTF. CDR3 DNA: TGCAGTGCATTCGCCCCAGTTGGAGGCTATGGCTACACCTTC.

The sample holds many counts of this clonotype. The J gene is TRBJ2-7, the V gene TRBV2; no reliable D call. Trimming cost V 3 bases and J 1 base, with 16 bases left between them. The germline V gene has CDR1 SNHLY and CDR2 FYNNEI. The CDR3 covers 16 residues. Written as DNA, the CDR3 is TGTGCCAGCAGTGAGGTGGCCCGGATTGGTTCCTACGAGCAGTACTTC. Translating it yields CASSEVARIGSYEQYF.